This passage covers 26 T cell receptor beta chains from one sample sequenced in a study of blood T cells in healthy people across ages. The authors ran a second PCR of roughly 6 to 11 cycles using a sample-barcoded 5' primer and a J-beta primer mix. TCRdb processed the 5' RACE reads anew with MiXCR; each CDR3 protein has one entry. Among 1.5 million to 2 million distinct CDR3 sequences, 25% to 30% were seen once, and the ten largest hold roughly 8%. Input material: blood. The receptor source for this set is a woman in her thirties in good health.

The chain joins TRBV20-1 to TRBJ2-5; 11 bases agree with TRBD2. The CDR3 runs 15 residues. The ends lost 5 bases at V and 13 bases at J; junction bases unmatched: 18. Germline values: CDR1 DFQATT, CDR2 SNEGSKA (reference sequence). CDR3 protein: CSAFSGTSGAYERYF. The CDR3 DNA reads TGCAGTGCTTTTTCCGGGACTAGCGGTGCCTACGAGCGGTACTTC.

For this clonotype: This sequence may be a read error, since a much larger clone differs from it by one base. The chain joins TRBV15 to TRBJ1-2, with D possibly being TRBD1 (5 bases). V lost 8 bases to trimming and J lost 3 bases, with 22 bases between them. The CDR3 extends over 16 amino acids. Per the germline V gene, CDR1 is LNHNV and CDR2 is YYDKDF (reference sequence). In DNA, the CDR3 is TGTGCCACCGGGGGAGGACCGGGGAATATGGACTATGGCTACACCTTC. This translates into CATGGGPGNMDYGYTF.

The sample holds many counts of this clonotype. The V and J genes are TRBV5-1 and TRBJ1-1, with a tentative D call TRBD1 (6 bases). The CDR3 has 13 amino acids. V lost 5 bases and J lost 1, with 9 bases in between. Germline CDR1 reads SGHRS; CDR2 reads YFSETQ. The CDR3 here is CASSQTGNTEAFF. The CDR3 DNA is TGCGCCAGCAGTCAGACAGGGAACACTGAAGCTTTCTTT.

Written as DNA, the CDR3 is TGTGCCAGCAGCTTTCTCCTGAACACTGAAGCTTTCTTT. The encoded protein is CASSFLLNTEAFF. The chain joins TRBV7-2 to TRBJ1-1; D is unresolved. There are 13 residues in the CDR3. Germline lookup yields CDR1 SGHTA and CDR2 FQGNSA. V was pared by 3 bases and J by 0 bases, with 5 bases between.

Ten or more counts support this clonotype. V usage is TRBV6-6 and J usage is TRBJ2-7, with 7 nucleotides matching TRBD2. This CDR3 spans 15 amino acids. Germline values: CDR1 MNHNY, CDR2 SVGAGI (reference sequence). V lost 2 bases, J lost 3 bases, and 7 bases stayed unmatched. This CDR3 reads CASSYEGGESYEQYF. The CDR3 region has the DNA TGTGCCAGCAGTTACGAGGGAGGGGAAAGCTACGAGCAGTACTTC.

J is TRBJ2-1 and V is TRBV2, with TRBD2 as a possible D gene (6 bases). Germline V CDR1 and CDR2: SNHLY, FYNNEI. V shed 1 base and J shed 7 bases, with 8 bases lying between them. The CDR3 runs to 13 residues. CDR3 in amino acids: CASSEGRANEQFF. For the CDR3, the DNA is TGTGCCAGCAGTGAAGGGAGGGCGAATGAGCAGTTCTTC.

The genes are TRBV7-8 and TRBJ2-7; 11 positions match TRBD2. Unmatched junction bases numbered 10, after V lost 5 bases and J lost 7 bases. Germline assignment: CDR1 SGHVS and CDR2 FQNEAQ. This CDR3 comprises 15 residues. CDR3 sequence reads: CASSGSVAGGGEQYF. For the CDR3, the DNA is TGTGCCAGCAGCGGCTCCGTAGCGGGAGGGGGTGAGCAGTACTTC.

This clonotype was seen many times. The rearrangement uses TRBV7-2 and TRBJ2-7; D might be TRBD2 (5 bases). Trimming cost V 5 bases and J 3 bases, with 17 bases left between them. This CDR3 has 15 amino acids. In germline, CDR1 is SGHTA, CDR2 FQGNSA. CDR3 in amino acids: CASSLGMGGRYEQYF. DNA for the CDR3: TGTGCCAGCAGCCTAGGAATGGGCGGGCGCTACGAGCAGTACTTC.

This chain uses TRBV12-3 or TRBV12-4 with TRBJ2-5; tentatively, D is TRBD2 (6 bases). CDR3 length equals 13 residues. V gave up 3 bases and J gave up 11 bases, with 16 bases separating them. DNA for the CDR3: TGTGCCAGCAGTTTCGGGACTCCGTACGCGCAGTACTTC. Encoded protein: CASSFGTPYAQYF.

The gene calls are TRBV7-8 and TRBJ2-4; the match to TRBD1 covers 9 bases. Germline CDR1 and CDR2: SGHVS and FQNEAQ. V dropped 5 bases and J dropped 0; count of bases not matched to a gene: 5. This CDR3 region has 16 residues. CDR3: CASSIGTGLAKNIQYF. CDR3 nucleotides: TGTGCCAGCAGCATCGGGACAGGGTTAGCCAAAAACATTCAGTACTTC.

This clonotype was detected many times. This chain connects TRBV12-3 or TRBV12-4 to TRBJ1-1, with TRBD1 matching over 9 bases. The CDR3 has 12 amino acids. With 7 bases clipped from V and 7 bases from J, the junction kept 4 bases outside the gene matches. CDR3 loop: CASKPTGGEAFF. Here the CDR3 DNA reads TGTGCCAGCAAACCGACAGGGGGTGAAGCTTTCTTT.

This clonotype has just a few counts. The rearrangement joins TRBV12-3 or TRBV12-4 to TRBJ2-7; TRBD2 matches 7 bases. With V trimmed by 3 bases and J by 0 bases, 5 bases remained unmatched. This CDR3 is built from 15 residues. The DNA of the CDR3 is TGTGCCAGCAGTTTGCGGGCTAGCGGCTCCTACGAGCAGTACTTC. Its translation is CASSLRASGSYEQYF.

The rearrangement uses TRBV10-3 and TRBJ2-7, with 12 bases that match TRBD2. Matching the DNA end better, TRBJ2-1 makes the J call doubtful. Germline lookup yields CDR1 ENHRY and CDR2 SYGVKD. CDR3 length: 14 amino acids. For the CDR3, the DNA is TGTGCCATCAGCGGACTAGCGGGGACCTACGAGCAGTTCTTC. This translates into CAISGLAGTYEQFF.

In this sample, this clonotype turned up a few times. CDR3 nucleotides: TGTGCCAGCAGCTCGACCGCCCATTCAAGGGACGAGCAGTACTTC. It yields the protein CASSSTAHSRDEQYF. The rearrangement joins TRBV7-3 to TRBJ2-7; D is unclear. The CDR3 totals 15 residues. V was cut by 4 bases and J by 5 bases, with 18 bases left in between. Germline CDR1 SGHTA, CDR2 FQGTGA.

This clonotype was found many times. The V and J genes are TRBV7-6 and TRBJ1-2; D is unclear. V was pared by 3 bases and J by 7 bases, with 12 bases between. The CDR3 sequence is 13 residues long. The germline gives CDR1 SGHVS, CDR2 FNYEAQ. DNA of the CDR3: TGTGCCAGCAGCTTGAGGGATATTCGTGGCTACACCTTC. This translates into CASSLRDIRGYTF.

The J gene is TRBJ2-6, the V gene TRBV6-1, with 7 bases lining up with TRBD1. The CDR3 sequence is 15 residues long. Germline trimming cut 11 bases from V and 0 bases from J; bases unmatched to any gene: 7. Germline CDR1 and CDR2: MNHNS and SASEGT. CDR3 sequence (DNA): TGTGCCCTCAGGGACAGAGGCTCTGGGGCCAACGTCCTGACTTTC. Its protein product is CALRDRGSGANVLTF.

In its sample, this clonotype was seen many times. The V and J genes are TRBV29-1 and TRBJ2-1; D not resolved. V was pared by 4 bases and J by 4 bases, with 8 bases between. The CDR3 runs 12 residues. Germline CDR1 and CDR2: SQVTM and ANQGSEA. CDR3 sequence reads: CSVGSLYNEQFF. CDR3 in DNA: TGCAGCGTTGGGTCTTTGTACAATGAGCAGTTCTTC.

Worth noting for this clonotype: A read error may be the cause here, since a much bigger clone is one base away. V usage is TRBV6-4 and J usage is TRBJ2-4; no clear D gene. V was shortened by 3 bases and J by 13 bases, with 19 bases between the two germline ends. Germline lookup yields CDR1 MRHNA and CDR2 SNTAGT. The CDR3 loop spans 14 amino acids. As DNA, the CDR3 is TGTGCCAGCAGTGAGGGGTCAGCCTACAATGAGCAGTACTTC. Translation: CASSEGSAYNEQYF.

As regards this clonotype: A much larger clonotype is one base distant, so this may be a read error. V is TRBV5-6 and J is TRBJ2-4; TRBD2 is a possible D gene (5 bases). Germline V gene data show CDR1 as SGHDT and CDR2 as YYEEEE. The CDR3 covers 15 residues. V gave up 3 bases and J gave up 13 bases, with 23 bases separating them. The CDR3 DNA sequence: TGTGCCAGCAGCTATAGCGTTAGCTCCTACAATGAGCAGTACTTC. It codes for CASSYSVSSYNEQYF. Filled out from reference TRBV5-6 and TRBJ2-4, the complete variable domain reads DAGVTQSPTHLIKTRGQQVTLRCSPKSGHDTVSWYQQALGQGPQFIFQYYEEEERQRGNFPDRFSGHQFPNYSSELNVNALLLGDSALYLCASSYSVSSYNEQYFGAGTRLSVL.

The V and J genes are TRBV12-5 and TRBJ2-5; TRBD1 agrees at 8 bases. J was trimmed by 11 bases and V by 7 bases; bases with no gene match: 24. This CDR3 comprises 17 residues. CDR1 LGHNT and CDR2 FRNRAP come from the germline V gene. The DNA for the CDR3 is TGTGCTAGTGCCAATATCTTACCGGGACAGGAGAAAGGTGAGCAGTACTTC. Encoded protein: CASANILPGQEKGEQYF. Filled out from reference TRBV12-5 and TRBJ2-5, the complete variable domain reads DARVTQTPRHKVTEMGQEVTMRCQPILGHNTVFWYRQTMMQGLELLAYFRNRAPLDDSGMPKDRFSAEMPDATLATLKIQPSEPRDSAVYFCASANILPGQEKGEQYFGPGTRLLVL.

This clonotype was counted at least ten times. The CDR3 region is CSARDVDIPPDEQYF. The CDR3, as DNA: TGCAGTGCTAGAGATGTAGATATCCCCCCTGACGAGCAGTACTTC. This chain links TRBV20-1 with TRBJ2-7, with D unclear. Germline V CDR1 and CDR2: DFQATT, SNEGSKA (reference sequence). The V gene lost 0 bases and the J gene lost 5 bases, with 17 bases spanning the gap. There are 15 residues in the CDR3.

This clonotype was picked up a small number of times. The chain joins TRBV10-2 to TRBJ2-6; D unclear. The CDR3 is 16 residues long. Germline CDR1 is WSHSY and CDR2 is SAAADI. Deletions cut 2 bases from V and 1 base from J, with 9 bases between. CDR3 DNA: TGCGCCAGCAGTGAGGCTAGGTTGTCTGGGGCCAACGTCCTGACTTTC. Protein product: CASSEARLSGANVLTF.

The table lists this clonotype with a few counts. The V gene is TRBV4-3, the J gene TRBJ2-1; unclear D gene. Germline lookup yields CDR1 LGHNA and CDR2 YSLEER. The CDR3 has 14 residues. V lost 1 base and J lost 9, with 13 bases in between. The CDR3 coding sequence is TGCGCCAGCAGCCAAGCCCTCCTGGAAATTGAGCAGTTCTTC. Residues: CASSQALLEIEQFF.

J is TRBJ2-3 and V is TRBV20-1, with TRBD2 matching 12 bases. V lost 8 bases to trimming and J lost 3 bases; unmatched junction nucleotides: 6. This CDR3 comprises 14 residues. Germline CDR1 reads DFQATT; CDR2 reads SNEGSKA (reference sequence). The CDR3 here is CSTRTSGVTDTQYF. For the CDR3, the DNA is TGCAGTACACGGACTAGCGGGGTTACAGATACGCAGTATTTT.

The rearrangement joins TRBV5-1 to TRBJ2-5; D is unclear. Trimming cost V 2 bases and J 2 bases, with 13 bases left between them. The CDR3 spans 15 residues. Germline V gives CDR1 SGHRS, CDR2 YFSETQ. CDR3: CASSLTRQVQETQYF. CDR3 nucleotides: TGCGCCAGCAGCTTAACGAGGCAGGTACAAGAGACCCAGTACTTC.

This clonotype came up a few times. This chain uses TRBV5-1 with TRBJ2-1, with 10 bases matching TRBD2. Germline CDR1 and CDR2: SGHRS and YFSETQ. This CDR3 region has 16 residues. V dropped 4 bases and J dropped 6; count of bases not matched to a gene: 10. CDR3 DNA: TGCGCCAGCAGCGGCGGCAGCGGGAGGGCACCCAATGAGCAGTTCTTC. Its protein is CASSGGSGRAPNEQFF. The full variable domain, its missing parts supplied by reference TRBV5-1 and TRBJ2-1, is KAGVTQTPRYLIKTRGQQVTLSCSPISGHRSVSWYQQTPGQGLQFLFEYFSETQRNKGNFPGRFSGRQFSNSRSEMNVSTLELGDSALYLCASSGGSGRAPNEQFFGPGTRLTVL.